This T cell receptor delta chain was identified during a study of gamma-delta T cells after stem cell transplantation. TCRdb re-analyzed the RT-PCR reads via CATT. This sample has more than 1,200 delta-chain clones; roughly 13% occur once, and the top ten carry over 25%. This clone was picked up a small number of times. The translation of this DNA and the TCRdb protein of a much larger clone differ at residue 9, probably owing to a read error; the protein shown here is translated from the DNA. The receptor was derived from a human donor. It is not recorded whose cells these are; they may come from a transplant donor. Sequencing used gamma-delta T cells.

The CDR3 region is CACDTVVLIDKLIF. The CDR3 bases are TGTGCCTGTGACACCGTGGTACTTATCGATAAACTCATCTTT. The V gene is TRDV2, the J gene TRDJ1, with D unresolved. This CDR3 is 14 amino acids long. Trimming stripped 0 bases from V and 4 bases from J, with 11 bases between. Germline values: CDR1 GEAIGNYY, CDR2 EKD.